This T cell receptor beta chain was obtained from a study of shared clonotypes between healthy human individuals. Clones were sequenced by immunoSEQ multiplex PCR, and TCRdb holds only the in-frame ones, with some missing. This table has 2 million to 2.5 million clones, over 85% appearing once. This clone was seen a single time. The V and J ends lost 0 bases and 0 bases, in that order; junction bases with no gene match: 5. The CDR3 runs 17 residues. CDR1 is LNHDA, CDR2 SQIVND, per germline (reference sequence). This receptor was obtained from a man aged 18 to 29 in good health. The sequenced sample consisted of naive CD4+ T cells sorted from blood. As to subset: CD45RA+ positively selected. V and J are TRBV19 and TRBJ2-1; TRBD1 agrees at 7 bases. This chain's CDR3 is CASSIEDRASSYNEQFF. The CDR3 DNA reads TGTGCCAGTAGTATAGAAGACAGGGCTAGCTCCTACAATGAGCAGTTCTTC.